These T cell receptor beta chains were read from a single sample in a study of brain T cells in children with intractable seizures. The data were produced by immunoSEQ multiplex PCR, yet TCRdb's version contains in-frame clones alone and is incomplete. Here the sample spans around 340,000 clones, nearly 95% being singletons. The specimen comprised peripheral blood, sampled approximately 5 months after surgery. The receptors were sampled from a boy under three years old with tuberous sclerosis and intractable seizures. Each CDR3 is given with its conserved first and last residue. The order of the fields is clone size, V gene, CDR3 length, CDR3 protein. The size field is filled for only some rows; it gives once, few, many or a size class.

clone_size: -
v_call: TRBV5-8
cdr3_length: 15
cdr3_aa: CASSLGQGGGQPQHF

clone_size: -
v_call: TRBV7-6
cdr3_length: 11
cdr3_aa: CASSELGTQYF

clone_size: -
v_call: TRBV28
cdr3_length: 14
cdr3_aa: CASSFPGGSRGYTF

clone_size: -
v_call: TRBV3-1/TRBV3-2
cdr3_length: 14
cdr3_aa: CASSPGDRASPLHF

clone_size: -
v_call: TRBV14
cdr3_length: 15
cdr3_aa: CASSQDLRGEETQYF

clone_size: -
v_call: TRBV6-5
cdr3_length: 15
cdr3_aa: CASSQNYASTDTQYF

clone_size: once
v_call: TRBV24-1
cdr3_length: 16
cdr3_aa: CATSGWTVSSYNEQFF

clone_size: -
v_call: TRBV27
cdr3_length: 14
cdr3_aa: CASSWDLRAYEQYF

clone_size: -
v_call: TRBV11-2
cdr3_length: 14
cdr3_aa: CASSSPTSTDTQYF

clone_size: -
v_call: TRBV7-9
cdr3_length: 15
cdr3_aa: CASSLGQGGNSPLHF

clone_size: -
v_call: TRBV15
cdr3_length: 13
cdr3_aa: CATSSLALGAQYF

clone_size: -
v_call: TRBV19
cdr3_length: 15
cdr3_aa: CASSIGQVEGNTIYF

clone_size: -
v_call: TRBV2
cdr3_length: 13
cdr3_aa: CAKGRDPGDTQYF

clone_size: -
v_call: TRBV3-1/TRBV3-2
cdr3_length: 17
cdr3_aa: CASSQARGTASENIQYF

clone_size: -
v_call: TRBV5-4
cdr3_length: 16
cdr3_aa: CASSFERRGGRDTQYF

clone_size: once
v_call: TRBV7-2
cdr3_length: 15
cdr3_aa: CASSQVAGEYNEQFF

clone_size: -
v_call: TRBV6-5
cdr3_length: 13
cdr3_aa: CASSFGGVDGYTF

clone_size: -
v_call: TRBV5-6
cdr3_length: 15
cdr3_aa: CASSFRGRPGDTQYF

clone_size: -
v_call: TRBV3-1/TRBV3-2
cdr3_length: 15
cdr3_aa: CASSLRTGRKETQYF

clone_size: -
v_call: TRBV19
cdr3_length: 16
cdr3_aa: CASSIVVGWGTDTQYF

clone_size: -
v_call: TRBV5-4
cdr3_length: 14
cdr3_aa: CASSLGNRQMTQYF

clone_size: -
v_call: TRBV10-3
cdr3_length: 14
cdr3_aa: CAISDPGLFYEQYF

clone_size: -
v_call: TRBV28
cdr3_length: 13
cdr3_aa: CASRLAGEETQYF

clone_size: -
v_call: TRBV5-1
cdr3_length: 16
cdr3_aa: CASSWSGLAAYNEQFF

clone_size: few
v_call: TRBV10-2
cdr3_length: 13
cdr3_aa: CASGLVSTGELFF

clone_size: -
v_call: TRBV18
cdr3_length: 16
cdr3_aa: CASSPGRSLAKNIQYF

clone_size: -
v_call: TRBV10-3
cdr3_length: 17
cdr3_aa: CAISVLWEGPRTGELFF

clone_size: -
v_call: TRBV4-2
cdr3_length: 17
cdr3_aa: CASSQLSPGTGHEKLFF

clone_size: few
v_call: TRBV12-2
cdr3_length: 14
cdr3_aa: CASRLATGIETQYF

clone_size: -
v_call: TRBV27
cdr3_length: 14
cdr3_aa: CASTQRSGANVLTF

clone_size: -
v_call: TRBV2
cdr3_length: 13
cdr3_aa: CASRGSGANVLTF

clone_size: -
v_call: TRBV2
cdr3_length: 14
cdr3_aa: CASRGVAGYNEQFF

clone_size: -
v_call: TRBV7-9
cdr3_length: 14
cdr3_aa: CASSSGLATDTQYF

clone_size: -
v_call: TRBV24-1
cdr3_length: 13
cdr3_aa: CATSDLLYSEAFF

clone_size: -
v_call: TRBV19
cdr3_length: 13
cdr3_aa: CASTLRAGTEAFF

clone_size: -
v_call: TRBV7-8
cdr3_length: 12
cdr3_aa: CASSLAGREAFF

clone_size: -
v_call: TRBV20-1
cdr3_length: 13
cdr3_aa: CSASDSGDYEQYF

clone_size: -
v_call: TRBV10-3
cdr3_length: 14
cdr3_aa: CAISPVGVGETQYF

clone_size: -
v_call: TRBV6-5
cdr3_length: 14
cdr3_aa: CASRQGVKNGELFF

clone_size: -
v_call: TRBV28
cdr3_length: 13
cdr3_aa: CASSPPSGNEQYF

clone_size: -
v_call: TRBV10-3
cdr3_length: 12
cdr3_aa: CAISETNTEAFF

clone_size: -
v_call: TRBV30
cdr3_length: 13
cdr3_aa: CAWSLAGDDEQFF

clone_size: -
v_call: TRBV28
cdr3_length: 14
cdr3_aa: CASSLEGPTTEAFF

clone_size: -
v_call: TRBV2
cdr3_length: 14
cdr3_aa: CASSEWGTVDGYTF

clone_size: -
v_call: TRBV28
cdr3_length: 14
cdr3_aa: CASRRDRGNEKLFF

clone_size: -
v_call: TRBV14
cdr3_length: 13
cdr3_aa: CASSHGSPETQYF

clone_size: -
v_call: TRBV2
cdr3_length: 15
cdr3_aa: CASKGGDSGNQPQHF

clone_size: -
v_call: TRBV11-2
cdr3_length: 13
cdr3_aa: CASSLGGPNIQYF

clone_size: -
v_call: TRBV2
cdr3_length: 12
cdr3_aa: CASSDRTEEQYF

clone_size: -
v_call: TRBV5-1
cdr3_length: 13
cdr3_aa: CASSFGSPDTQYF